Listed below are T cell receptor beta chains from one sample, sequenced in a study of cytomegalovirus exposure and HLA in healthy donors. The table came from immunoSEQ multiplex PCR; TCRdb's copy has only in-frame clones and leaves some out. The profile shows over 150,000 clones, 84% of them singletons. The sample consisted of PBMCs. The receptors were sampled from a boy aged 2 to 10 in good health and CMV-seronegative. CDR3s include the opening cysteine and the closing phenylalanine or tryptophan. Each record gives: clone size, CDR3 length, J gene, V gene, D gene, CDR3 DNA, CDR3 protein. A D gene is named only where the DNA matches it firmly. Where a row states a size, it is once, few, many or the class of an expanded clone; other rows omit it.

size: NA; length: 18; J: TRBJ2-1; V: TRBV5-1; D: TRBD2; DNA: TGCGCCAGCAGCTTGGGGCGCCAGGGAGGGCCGCCAAACAATGAGCAGTTCTTC; CDR3: CASSLGRQGGPPNNEQFF
size: NA; length: 16; J: TRBJ2-1; V: TRBV28; D: TRBD2; DNA: TGTGCCAGCACCGATACTAGCGGGGGTAATTACAATGAGCAGTTCTTC; CDR3: CASTDTSGGNYNEQFF
size: once; length: 18; J: TRBJ2-7; V: TRBV27; D: TRBD2; DNA: TGTGCCAGCAGTAGGAATACAAAGGGACTAGCGGGTATTTACGAGCAGTACTTC; CDR3: CASSRNTKGLAGIYEQYF
size: once; length: 12; J: TRBJ1-1; V: TRBV5-4; D: NA; DNA: TGTGCCAGCAGCTTCCGACAATCGCTAGCTTTCTTT; CDR3: CASSFRQSLAFF
size: NA; length: 16; J: TRBJ2-5; V: TRBV2; D: NA; DNA: TGTGCCAGCAGTGACGAGGCTCCCGGGGGACAAGAGACCCAGTACTTC; CDR3: CASSDEAPGGQETQYF
size: NA; length: 15; J: TRBJ1-5; V: TRBV6-1; D: NA; DNA: TGTGCCAGCAGTGAAATGATAAGGGGGTCTCAGCCCCAGCATTTT; CDR3: CASSEMIRGSQPQHF
size: NA; length: 16; J: TRBJ2-2; V: TRBV28; D: NA; DNA: TGTGCCAGCAGAAACGACAGGGACTCGAACACCGGGGAGCTGTTTTTT; CDR3: CASRNDRDSNTGELFF
size: few; length: 13; J: TRBJ2-1; V: TRBV5-1; D: NA; DNA: TGCGCCAGCAGCCTGGACATTTACAATGAGCAGTTCTTC; CDR3: CASSLDIYNEQFF
size: NA; length: 15; J: TRBJ1-2; V: TRBV30; D: NA; DNA: TGTGCCTGGAGTGTACGGGGGGGTGCGGATAATGGCTACACCTTC; CDR3: CAWSVRGGADNGYTF
size: NA; length: 15; J: TRBJ1-4; V: TRBV6-1; D: TRBD1; DNA: TGTGCCAGCATTGTGGGGACAGGGGCCAGGGAAAAACTGTTTTTT; CDR3: CASIVGTGAREKLFF
size: NA; length: 12; J: TRBJ1-5; V: TRBV19; D: NA; DNA: TGTGCCAGTAGTATAGTAAATCAGCCCCAGCATTTT; CDR3: CASSIVNQPQHF
size: NA; length: 15; J: TRBJ2-5; V: TRBV4-1; D: TRBD1; DNA: TGCGCCAGCAGCCAAGGACAGGGTGATGGAGAGACCCAGTACTTC; CDR3: CASSQGQGDGETQYF
size: NA; length: 14; J: TRBJ2-5; V: TRBV5-4; D: NA; DNA: TGTGCCAGCAGCGGGGGCACAAATCAAGAGACCCAGTACTTC; CDR3: CASSGGTNQETQYF
size: once; length: 15; J: TRBJ2-1; V: TRBV5-1; D: TRBD2; DNA: TGCGCCAGCGCCAGCGGGACTAGCGAGGACAATGAGCAGTTCTTC; CDR3: CASASGTSEDNEQFF
size: NA; length: 17; J: TRBJ2-2; V: TRBV5-4; D: TRBD1; DNA: TGTGCCAGCAGCTTGGCCCTGACAGGGGAAGGGACCGGGGAGCTGTTTTTT; CDR3: CASSLALTGEGTGELFF
size: NA; length: 12; J: TRBJ2-7; V: TRBV29-1; D: TRBD1; DNA: TGCAGCGTTGGACAGGGCCAATACGAGCAGTACTTC; CDR3: CSVGQGQYEQYF
size: NA; length: 16; J: TRBJ2-5; V: TRBV6-1; D: TRBD1; DNA: TGTGCCAGCAGTGCCTGGACAGGTACTACCCAAGAGACCCAGTACTTC; CDR3: CASSAWTGTTQETQYF
size: NA; length: 15; J: TRBJ1-1; V: TRBV5-1; D: NA; DNA: TGCGCCAGCAGCTTGGCCGAGCCAGGGGTAGGTGAAGCTTTCTTT; CDR3: CASSLAEPGVGEAFF
size: few; length: 14; J: TRBJ1-4; V: TRBV2; D: NA; DNA: TGTGCCAGCAGTGGGGAGAGGTTTAATGAAAAACTGTTTTTT; CDR3: CASSGERFNEKLFF
size: NA; length: 15; J: TRBJ1-1; V: TRBV6-5; D: TRBD1; DNA: TGTGCCAGCAGACGGGACAGGGGAGGTCCCACTGAAGCTTTCTTT; CDR3: CASRRDRGGPTEAFF
size: NA; length: 16; J: TRBJ2-1; V: TRBV5-1; D: TRBD2; DNA: TGCGCCAGCAGCTTGGTCGTAGCGGGAGGCCGCAATGAGCAGTTCTTC; CDR3: CASSLVVAGGRNEQFF
size: NA; length: 16; J: TRBJ2-5; V: TRBV7-8; D: TRBD2; DNA: TGTGCCAGCAGCTTAAGCAGCGGGAGGTTCCAAGAGACCCAGTACTTC; CDR3: CASSLSSGRFQETQYF
size: NA; length: 15; J: TRBJ2-1; V: TRBV4-2; D: TRBD2; DNA: TGTGCCAGCAGCCAAGAAGGGACTAGCGACAATGAGCAGTTCTTC; CDR3: CASSQEGTSDNEQFF
size: NA; length: 13; J: TRBJ2-7; V: TRBV4-1; D: NA; DNA: TGCGCCAGCAGCCAAGTGCAGGGCTACGAGCAGTACTTC; CDR3: CASSQVQGYEQYF
size: NA; length: 13; J: TRBJ1-1; V: TRBV29-1; D: TRBD1; DNA: TGCAGCGTTACCGGGACAGCGAACACTGAAGCTTTCTTT; CDR3: CSVTGTANTEAFF
size: NA; length: 14; J: TRBJ2-1; V: TRBV25-1; D: NA; DNA: TGTGCCAGCAGTGCAGAAACTAGTTTTAATGAGCAGTTCTTC; CDR3: CASSAETSFNEQFF
size: NA; length: 18; J: TRBJ2-2; V: TRBV19; D: NA; DNA: TGTGCCAGTACCTCCATCTTTATGTCAGAACCGAACACCGGGGAGCTGTTTTTT; CDR3: CASTSIFMSEPNTGELFF
size: few; length: 16; J: TRBJ2-6; V: TRBV4-1; D: NA; DNA: TGCGCCAGCAGCCAAGACAGTTACTCTGGGGCCAACGTCCTGACTTTC; CDR3: CASSQDSYSGANVLTF
size: NA; length: 14; J: TRBJ1-5; V: TRBV5-1; D: NA; DNA: TGCGCCAGCAGTTTAGGGACTACCAATCAGCCCCAGCATTTT; CDR3: CASSLGTTNQPQHF
size: NA; length: 13; J: TRBJ2-7; V: TRBV19; D: NA; DNA: TGTGCCAGTAGTGCCGGGAGAGCCTACGAGCAGTACTTC; CDR3: CASSAGRAYEQYF
size: few; length: 17; J: TRBJ1-3; V: TRBV2; D: NA; DNA: TGTGCCAGCAGAATCGCCGGGGGATACGGCTCTGGAAACACCATATATTTT; CDR3: CASRIAGGYGSGNTIYF
size: NA; length: 15; J: TRBJ2-1; V: TRBV7-9; D: NA; DNA: TGTGCCAGCAGCCTCGAGTCGGTCGCCTACAATGAGCAGTTCTTC; CDR3: CASSLESVAYNEQFF
size: once; length: 16; J: TRBJ2-7; V: TRBV13; D: TRBD1; DNA: TGTGCCAGCAGCTTAGGGGGGGGGACAGGGTCTCTCGAGCAGTACTTC; CDR3: CASSLGGGTGSLEQYF
size: NA; length: 15; J: TRBJ2-1; V: TRBV5-1; D: NA; DNA: TGCGCCAGCAGCTTAGGGGTGGGTCCCTACAATGAGCAGTTCTTC; CDR3: CASSLGVGPYNEQFF
size: NA; length: 15; J: TRBJ2-5; V: TRBV7-2; D: TRBD2; DNA: TGTGCCAGCAGCTCCCCGGGGACCCGGGGGGGGACCCAGTACTTC; CDR3: CASSSPGTRGGTQYF
size: NA; length: 15; J: TRBJ1-2; V: TRBV5-1; D: TRBD1; DNA: TGCGCCAGCAGCTTCGAAGGACAGGGTGGACCTGGCTACACCTTC; CDR3: CASSFEGQGGPGYTF
size: few; length: 12; J: TRBJ1-1; V: TRBV5-6; D: NA; DNA: TGTGCCAGCAGCTTGCCTAGGACTGAAGCTTTCTTT; CDR3: CASSLPRTEAFF
size: NA; length: 13; J: TRBJ1-1; V: TRBV11-2; D: NA; DNA: TGTGCCAGCAGCGGGGGGACGAACACTGAAGCTTTCTTT; CDR3: CASSGGTNTEAFF
size: NA; length: 12; J: TRBJ2-7; V: TRBV28; D: NA; DNA: TGTGCCACCGTACAAGGAGACTACGAGCAGTACTTC; CDR3: CATVQGDYEQYF
size: NA; length: 13; J: TRBJ2-7; V: TRBV19; D: TRBD2; DNA: TGTGCCAGTAGTAGGAGCGGGAGCTACGAGCAGTACTTC; CDR3: CASSRSGSYEQYF
size: NA; length: 15; J: TRBJ2-5; V: TRBV10-3; D: TRBD2; DNA: TGTGCCATCAGTACTAGCGGGACCCCACAAGAGACCCAGTACTTC; CDR3: CAISTSGTPQETQYF
size: NA; length: 13; J: TRBJ2-7; V: TRBV6-1; D: NA; DNA: TGTGTCAGCCAGGGGCTTCTCTCCTACGAGCAGTACTTC; CDR3: CVSQGLLSYEQYF
size: NA; length: 17; J: TRBJ2-2; V: TRBV10-3; D: TRBD1; DNA: TGTGCCATCAGCCGAGAAGACAGGGGGCGAGAATCCGGGGAGCTGTTTTTT; CDR3: CAISREDRGRESGELFF
size: NA; length: 14; J: TRBJ2-4; V: TRBV19; D: TRBD1; DNA: TGTGCCAGTAGGGTGGGACAGGGGGGGGGCATTCAGTACTTC; CDR3: CASRVGQGGGIQYF
size: NA; length: 15; J: TRBJ2-1; V: TRBV11-2; D: TRBD2; DNA: TGTGCCAGCAGCTCTTGGACTAGCGGGAGTGGTGAGCAGTTCTTC; CDR3: CASSSWTSGSGEQFF